The sample holds one count of the clone carrying this T cell receptor beta chain. Its specificity is unknown. One base away lies a much larger clone, so this may be a sequencing read error. The data originate from a study of T cells in Graves' hyperthyroidism and ophthalmopathy. At the level of the study: Blood was drawn when the patient was first diagnosed and still untreated.

Study-level results: Ophthalmopathy was distinguished from stable hyperthyroidism by 13 V-J signatures.

Using RNA transcripts as the source, TCR beta CDR3 regions were amplified. First-round RT-PCR targeting the TCR CDR3 was performed with the HTBI primer set. TCRdb analysed the multiplex PCR reads with MiXCR anew, one entry per CDR3 protein. The data show about 600,000 distinct CDR3 sequences, 16% seen once. The CDR3 is 13 residues long. Sequences were obtained from blood. This receptor was taken from a woman in her thirties or forties with Graves' ophthalmopathy. The rearrangement uses TRBV12-3 or TRBV12-4 and TRBJ1-1, with D unclear. The CDR3 loop reads CASRQNMNTKAFF. CDR3 DNA: TGTGCCAGCAGGCAGAATATGAACACTAAAGCTTTCTTT.